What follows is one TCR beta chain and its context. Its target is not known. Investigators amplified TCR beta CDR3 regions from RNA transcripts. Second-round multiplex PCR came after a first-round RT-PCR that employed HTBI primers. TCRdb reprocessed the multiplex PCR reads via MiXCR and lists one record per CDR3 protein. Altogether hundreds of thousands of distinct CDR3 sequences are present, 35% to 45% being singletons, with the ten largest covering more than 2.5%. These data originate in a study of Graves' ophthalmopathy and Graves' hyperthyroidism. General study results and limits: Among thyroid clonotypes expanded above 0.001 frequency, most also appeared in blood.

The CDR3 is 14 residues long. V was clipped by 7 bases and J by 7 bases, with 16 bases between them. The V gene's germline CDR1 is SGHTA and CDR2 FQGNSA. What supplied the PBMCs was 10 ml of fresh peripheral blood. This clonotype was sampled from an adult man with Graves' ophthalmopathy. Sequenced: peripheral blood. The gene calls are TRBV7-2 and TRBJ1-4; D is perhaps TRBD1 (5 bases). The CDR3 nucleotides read TGTGCCAGCACCCCGTCCTGGGGGAGTGAAAAACTGTTTTTT. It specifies CASTPSWGSEKLFF.